This T cell receptor beta chain appears in the sequencing data of a study of blood T cell repertoires in COVID-19. Study details: Donors in the United States, Italy and Spain gave samples during acute or convalescent COVID-19.

This CDR3 comprises 14 residues. V lost 0 bases, J lost 1 base, and 7 bases lay in between. Germline lookup yields CDR1 SGHDT and CDR2 YYEEEE. Data came from immunoSEQ multiplex PCR; TCRdb stores just in-frame clones and leaves some out. The sample holds 150,000 to 200,000 clones; 86% are singletons and the top ten take about 9.7%. Sequenced material: peripheral blood. The receptor comes from a man in his forties or fifties with active or convalescent COVID-19. V is TRBV5-6 and J is TRBJ1-1, with D uncertain. As DNA, the CDR3 is TGTGCCAGCAGCTTGGCCGCGAGGAACACTGAAGCTTTCTTT. Translating it yields CASSLAARNTEAFF.